Shown below are 26 T cell receptor beta chains from a single sample sequenced in a study of identifying expanded T cells in peripheral blood. TCRdb's table, derived via immunoSEQ multiplex PCR, lists solely in-frame clones and lacks some. The sample consists of over 100,000 clones, about 87% of them appearing once. Sequenced: blood. The receptors shown here come from a person between 18 and 75 years old in good health.

V is TRBV13 and J is TRBJ2-7; 8 bases are shared with TRBD2. Germline CDR1 is PRHDT and CDR2 is FYEKMQ (reference sequence). The V gene end was trimmed by 5 bases and the J gene end by 3 bases; junction bases not matched to a gene: 12. This CDR3 has 16 amino acids. The CDR3: CASSRTVAGKDYEQYF. In DNA form, the CDR3 reads TGTGCCAGCAGCCGAACCGTAGCGGGGAAAGACTACGAGCAGTACTTC. The whole variable domain, remainder taken from reference TRBV13 and TRBJ2-7, is AAGVIQSPRHLIKEKRETATLKCYPIPRHDTVYWYQQGPGQDPQFLISFYEKMQSDKGSIPDRFSAQQFSDYHSELNMSSLELGDSALYFCASSRTVAGKDYEQYFGPGTRLTVT.

This chain links TRBV28 with TRBJ2-3; the match to TRBD2 covers 9 bases. In germline, CDR1 is MDHEN, CDR2 SYDVKM. J gave up 1 base and V 4 bases, and 6 bases lay outside the gene matches. This CDR3 has 16 amino acids. The CDR3 nucleotides read TGTGCCAGCAGTTCTGCCCGGACTAGCGGCACAGATACGCAGTATTTT. As protein: CASSSARTSGTDTQYF.

This clone was seen only a few times. The J gene is TRBJ2-2, the V gene TRBV18, with D maybe TRBD1 (7 bases). The CDR3 covers 16 residues. The germline V gene encodes CDR1 KGHSH and CDR2 LQKENI. V dropped 2 bases and J dropped 2 bases, with 12 bases sitting between them. This CDR3 is CASSPSGGFNTGELFF. For the CDR3, the DNA is TGTGCCAGCTCACCATCAGGGGGGTTCAACACCGGGGAGCTGTTTTTT.

This clone has only a few counts. This chain uses TRBV19 with TRBJ1-6; 7 nucleotides align to TRBD1. Germline assignment: CDR1 LNHDA and CDR2 SQIVND (reference sequence). This CDR3 is built from 15 residues. Trimming cost V 7 bases and J 6 bases; bases outside gene matches: 9. The CDR3 spells CASTSPGQINSPLHF. In DNA, the CDR3 is TGTGCCAGTACCTCTCCGGGACAGATTAATTCACCCCTCCACTTT.

This rearrangement joins TRBV4-1 to TRBJ2-1, with 12 bases fitting TRBD2. This CDR3 has 19 residues. CDR1 and CDR2 from the germline V gene are MGHRA and YSYEKL. J gave up 0 bases and V 1 base, and 7 bases lay outside the gene matches. CDR3 sequence: CASSQGDGLAGISYNEQFF. CDR3 DNA sequence: TGCGCCAGCAGCCAAGGGGACGGACTAGCGGGAATCTCCTACAATGAGCAGTTCTTC.

The rearrangement joins TRBV6-1 to TRBJ2-3; no reliable D call. The germline gives CDR1 MNHNS, CDR2 SASEGT. V dropped 6 bases and J dropped 0 bases, with 13 bases sitting between them. This CDR3 is built from 15 residues. The CDR3 bases are TGTGCCAGCAGCGACCTGGGAACTAGCACAGATACGCAGTATTTT. Translation: CASSDLGTSTDTQYF.

This chain connects TRBV18 to TRBJ1-2, with 8 bases identical to TRBD1. CDR3 length equals 14 residues. Unmatched junction bases numbered 7, after V lost 3 bases and J lost 7 bases. Per germline, CDR1 KGHSH and CDR2 LQKENI. The CDR3, as DNA: TGTGCCAGCTCACCGGCAGGGGGCTTCTTTGGCTACACCTTC. It encodes CASSPAGGFFGYTF.

This clone was observed a handful of times. CDR3 bases: TGCGCCAGCAGCTTAAGAGGACAGGGGTGGGACAATGAGCAGTTCTTC. This sequence encodes CASSLRGQGWDNEQFF. The rearrangement uses TRBV5-1 and TRBJ2-1; 9 bases map to TRBD1. The germline V gene encodes CDR1 SGHRS and CDR2 YFSETQ. The CDR3 spans 16 residues. Trimming cost V 2 bases and J 5 bases; bases outside gene matches: 8.

The chain combines TRBV5-1 with TRBJ2-5; 9 nucleotides line up with TRBD1. There are 15 residues in the CDR3. After removal of 3 bases from V and 4 bases from J, the junction contained 7 bases not matched to a gene. From germline, CDR1 is SGHRS and CDR2 YFSETQ. The CDR3 bases are TGCGCCAGCAGCTATCCGGAGACAGGGGGAGAGACCCAGTACTTC. This codes for CASSYPETGGETQYF. The full variable domain, in which reference TRBV5-1 and TRBJ2-5 provide the parts outside the CDR3, is KAGVTQTPRYLIKTRGQQVTLSCSPISGHRSVSWYQQTPGQGLQFLFEYFSETQRNKGNFPGRFSGRQFSNSRSEMNVSTLELGDSALYLCASSYPETGGETQYFGPGTRLLVL.

This CDR3 reads CASQRDRVNTEAFF. CDR3 nucleotides: TGTGCCAGCCAGCGGGACAGGGTCAACACTGAAGCTTTCTTT. This chain uses TRBV19 with TRBJ1-1; TRBD1 agrees at 9 bases. The CDR3 runs to 14 residues. Germline V gene lookup returns CDR1 LNHDA and CDR2 SQIVND (reference sequence). The V segment lost 9 bases and the J segment 2 bases; nucleotides outside the gene matches: 7.

This clone was detected a few times. The genes are TRBV5-1 and TRBJ2-1; 13 nucleotides agree with TRBD2. V lost 2 bases, J lost 0 bases, and 11 bases stayed unmatched. CDR3 size: 20 residues. Germline CDR1 SGHRS, CDR2 YFSETQ. As DNA, the CDR3 is TGCGCCAGCAGCTTCCCGGGACTAGCGGGATTACAGAGCTCCTACAATGAGCAGTTCTTC. It specifies CASSFPGLAGLQSSYNEQFF. The whole variable domain, remainder taken from reference TRBV5-1 and TRBJ2-1, is KAGVTQTPRYLIKTRGQQVTLSCSPISGHRSVSWYQQTPGQGLQFLFEYFSETQRNKGNFPGRFSGRQFSNSRSEMNVSTLELGDSALYLCASSFPGLAGLQSSYNEQFFGPGTRLTVL.

The chain has TRBV5-8 and TRBJ1-1; no reliable D call. There are 14 residues in the CDR3. V was shortened by 1 base and J by 5 bases, with 12 bases between the two germline ends. Germline assignment: CDR1 SGHTS and CDR2 YDEGEE. The CDR3 coding sequence is TGTGCCAGCAGCTTGTGGCAGGTTAAAACTGAAGCTTTCTTT. Translation gives CASSLWQVKTEAFF.

Only one count was recorded for this clone. The chain uses TRBV27 and TRBJ1-4; D may be TRBD1 (5 bases). The CDR3 covers 15 residues. Trimming cost V 4 bases and J 7 bases, with 16 bases left between them. Germline CDR1 MNHEY, CDR2 SMNVEV (reference sequence). CDR3 loop: CASSSLRDYGEKLFF. The CDR3 nucleotides are TGTGCCAGCAGTTCCCTCAGGGATTACGGTGAAAAACTGTTTTTT.

The V gene is TRBV28, the J gene TRBJ1-2; tentative D call: TRBD1 (5 bases). With 10 bases removed from V and 2 bases from J, the gap between germline ends came to 14 bases. The CDR3 has 13 amino acids. Germline V gene lookup returns CDR1 MDHEN and CDR2 SYDVKM. The DNA of the CDR3 is TGTGCCACCTTCCCCCCAGGGAACTATGGCTACACCTTC. Translating it yields CATFPPGNYGYTF.

This clone has just one count. The V gene is TRBV5-1, the J gene TRBJ2-1, with 10 bases lining up with TRBD2. The ends lost 7 bases at V and 3 bases at J; junction bases unmatched: 4. The CDR3 totals 14 residues. Germline-derived CDR1 and CDR2 are SGHRS and YFSETQ. This CDR3 reads CASAGTSDYNEQFF. Written as DNA, the CDR3 is TGCGCCAGCGCCGGGACTAGCGACTACAATGAGCAGTTCTTC. Together with reference TRBV5-1 and TRBJ2-1, the CDR3 gives the full variable domain: KAGVTQTPRYLIKTRGQQVTLSCSPISGHRSVSWYQQTPGQGLQFLFEYFSETQRNKGNFPGRFSGRQFSNSRSEMNVSTLELGDSALYLCASAGTSDYNEQFFGPGTRLTVL.

The chain joins TRBV19 to TRBJ2-1; TRBD1 aligns across 7 bases. The CDR3 is 17 amino acids. Germline CDR1 reads LNHDA; CDR2 reads SQIVND (reference sequence). The trim removed 3 bases at V and 7 bases at J, leaving 15 bases unmatched. Here the CDR3 reads CASSIWGPGQKTNEQFF. The DNA of the CDR3 is TGTGCCAGTAGTATCTGGGGACCGGGACAGAAGACAAATGAGCAGTTCTTC.

Concerning this clone itself: At one of its ends the junction is not consistent with the germline gene, which may arise from a read error. The gene calls are TRBV7-9 and TRBJ2-1; 10 positions match TRBD2. Looked up from germline, CDR1 is SEHNR and CDR2 is FQNEAQ (reference sequence). CDR3 size: 14 residues. In DNA form, the CDR3 reads TGTGCCAGCAGCCTAGCGGGGGAGGGCAATGAGCAGTTCTTC. This encodes CASSLAGEGNEQFF.

The rearrangement joins TRBV7-3 to TRBJ2-1; possible D gene TRBD2, 6 bases. This CDR3 region has 15 residues. Between the trimmed V and J ends, which lost 5 bases and 8 bases, there was a span of 19 bases. From germline, CDR1 is SGHTA and CDR2 FQGTGA. CDR3 coding DNA: TGTGCCAGCAGCAAGGGACCAACTAGCTCCTATGAGCAGTTCTTC. Translating gives CASSKGPTSSYEQFF.

The gene calls are TRBV18 and TRBJ2-2; the match to TRBD1 covers 8 bases. CDR3 length equals 15 residues. Germline assignment: CDR1 KGHSH and CDR2 LQKENI. The V segment lost 5 bases and the J segment 5 bases; nucleotides outside the gene matches: 7. The CDR3 loop reads CASSYGTGGTGELFF. DNA for the CDR3: TGTGCCAGCTCATACGGGACAGGAGGGACCGGGGAGCTGTTTTTT.

This clone was seen more than once but under ten times. V usage is TRBV5-4 and J usage is TRBJ2-7, with D possibly TRBD1 on 5 matching bases. Germline assignment: CDR1 SGHNT and CDR2 YYREEE (reference sequence). V was pared by 2 bases and J by 0 bases, with 12 bases between. The CDR3 is 15 residues long. In DNA, the CDR3 is TGTGCCAGCAGCTTCTCACAGGACGCCTCCTACGAGCAGTACTTC. It codes for CASSFSQDASYEQYF.

This clone was observed a single time. The chain has TRBV23-1 and TRBJ2-5, with 9 bases matching TRBD2. TRBV23-1 is marked as an open reading frame, function uncertain. The CDR3 spans 16 residues. J lost 2 bases, V lost 4 bases, and 8 bases had no gene match. CDR3 protein: CASSLRGGEPQETQYF. The CDR3, as DNA: TGCGCCAGCAGTCTGCGGGGGGGGGAGCCGCAAGAGACCCAGTACTTC.

This chain connects TRBV6-6 to TRBJ2-7, with D perhaps matching TRBD1 (6 bases). V was trimmed by 7 bases and J by 6 bases, leaving 19 bases between them. Germline-derived CDR1 and CDR2 are MNHNY and SVGAGI (reference sequence). CDR3 length: 14 residues. CDR3 coding DNA: TGTGCCAGCACTCCAGGGGTGCCCCCTCTCGAGCAGTACTTC. Protein product: CASTPGVPPLEQYF.

The chain links TRBV2 to TRBJ2-2; no clear D gene. Trimming removed 4 bases at V and 6 bases at J, with 12 bases between. CDR1 and CDR2 from the germline V gene are SNHLY and FYNNEI. This CDR3 has 14 residues. The CDR3 here is CASSAKRGPGELFF. The CDR3 DNA follows: TGTGCCAGCAGTGCGAAAAGAGGTCCCGGGGAGCTGTTTTTT.

This chain links TRBV19 with TRBJ1-5; D call uncertain. The CDR3 is 16 residues long. Germline lookup yields CDR1 LNHDA and CDR2 SQIVND (reference sequence). V was pared by 6 bases and J by 0 bases, with 15 bases between. CDR3 loop: CASSTERSHSNQPQHF. The CDR3 DNA sequence: TGTGCCAGTAGCACAGAGAGGTCTCATAGCAATCAGCCCCAGCATTTT. Based on the CDR3 plus reference TRBV19 and TRBJ1-5, the full variable domain is DGGITQSPKYLFRKEGQNVTLSCEQNLNHDAMYWYRQDPGQGLRLIYYSQIVNDFQKGDIAEGYSVSREKKESFPLTVTSAQKNPTAFYLCASSTERSHSNQPQHFGDGTRLSIL.

The sample holds a few counts of this clone. J is TRBJ2-7 and V is TRBV5-4, with TRBD2 matching over 9 bases. This CDR3 spans 17 amino acids. V lost 6 bases to trimming and J lost 0 bases; unmatched junction nucleotides: 13. The germline V gene encodes CDR1 SGHNT and CDR2 YYREEE (reference sequence). The CDR3 DNA reads as TGTGCCAGCAACCTGGACGGACCGGGACTAGCCTCCTACGAGCAGTACTTC. This encodes CASNLDGPGLASYEQYF.

This chain connects TRBV27 to TRBJ2-7, with 10 bases identical to TRBD1. Germline V gives CDR1 MNHEY, CDR2 SMNVEV (reference sequence). V lost 5 bases and J lost 3; bases outside the gene matches: 7. CDR3 length: 15 residues. CDR3 sequence (DNA): TGTGCCAGCAGTGAAAGGGACAGGGGTTTCTACGAGCAGTACTTC. It specifies CASSERDRGFYEQYF.